The following is a TCR beta chain sequence with its context. Its target is unknown. TCRdb's copy holds only in-frame clones and misses some; the assay was immunoSEQ multiplex PCR. Of over 10,000 clones detected, 60% to 85% appear once; the ten largest clones hold 1.4%. CDR3 length: 15 amino acids. Losses at the gene ends were 0 bases for V and 1 base for J; bases not matched to a gene: 1. The germline V gene has CDR1 SGHDN and CDR2 FVKESK. The source of the sample is a study of chemoradiotherapy in HPV16-positive cancers. Broader study findings: The functional HPV-specific definition rests on just two HPV16-positive patients.

The TCR was taken from a human donor with HPV-associated anogenital cancer. The chain combines TRBV14 with TRBJ2-3; 7 bases align to TRBD2. Sample collection was performed from a patient who underwent chemoradiotherapy. CDR3 nucleotides: TGTGCCAGCAGCCAAGATGGGGGGGGCACAGATACGCAGTATTTT. Protein: CASSQDGGGTDTQYF.